This T cell receptor (beta chain) is from a study of T cell responses to AZD1222 COVID-19 vaccine. The assay was immunoSEQ multiplex PCR, and TCRdb's table has in-frame clones only and misses some. The sample holds around 130,000 clones, nearly 90% seen once. Per germline, CDR1 SNHLY and CDR2 FYNNEI. CDR3 length: 13 amino acids. V lost 4 bases to trimming and J lost 0 bases, with 6 bases between them. The chain couples TRBV2 to TRBJ1-1; unclear D gene. The clonotype was recovered from an adult who received the AZD1222 COVID-19 vaccine. The sample consisted of peripheral blood, taken 28 days after the second AZD1222 dose. CDR3 sequence (DNA): TGTGCCAGCAGTGGTGACATGAACACTGAAGCTTTCTTT. The encoded protein is CASSGDMNTEAFF.